This T cell receptor (beta chain) came from a study of blood T cell repertoires in COVID-19. Across the study: T cells, B-cell-depleted T cells, or PBMCs supplied cDNA or gDNA.

This table comes from immunoSEQ multiplex PCR, and its TCRdb copy is limited to in-frame clones, with some not included. The table includes around 200,000 clones, about 83% detected once. From germline, CDR1 is SEHNR and CDR2 FQNEAQ (reference sequence). This CDR3 has 13 amino acids. V was trimmed by 11 bases and J by 4 bases, leaving 16 bases between them. The receptor was isolated from a woman aged 25-40 years with COVID-19, enrolled during active disease. Sequencing used peripheral blood. The rearrangement links TRBV7-9 to TRBJ2-3; maybe TRBD2 (5 bases). CDR3 in DNA: TGTGCCTCCCCCGTGGAGGAGGCAGATACGCAGTATTTT. Its translation is CASPVEEADTQYF.